Presented here are 21 T cell receptor beta chains from one specimen sequenced in a study of technical replicates of blood from a few donors. Libraries were prepared by immunoSEQ multiplex PCR; TCRdb keeps only in-frame clonotypes and omits some of them. The sample has approximately 50,000 clones; 90% to 97% are singletons. Sequencing was performed on T cells isolated from PBMCs. The receptors were gathered from a human donor in good health.

The rearrangement links TRBV23-1 to TRBJ2-7; D unclear. TRBV23-1 is annotated as an ORF whose role is uncertain. The CDR3 has 13 residues. Trimming cost V 0 bases and J 4 bases, with 7 bases left between them. As DNA, the CDR3 is TGCGCCAGCAGTCAATCGCAGGTGTACGAGCAGTACTTC. Amino acid sequence: CASSQSQVYEQYF.

The rearrangement links TRBV6-4 to TRBJ1-1; D gene unclear. Per the germline V gene, CDR1 is MRHNA and CDR2 is SNTAGT. Trimming left V 8 bases short and J 3 bases short, with 13 bases between. This CDR3 has 13 residues. The chain's CDR3 is CASGRELYTEAFF. DNA for the CDR3: TGTGCCAGCGGGAGGGAGCTTTACACTGAAGCTTTCTTT.

In DNA form, the CDR3 reads TGTGCCAGCAGTGAACCCTCCAATCAGCCCCAGCATTTT. This translates into CASSEPSNQPQHF. This sequence joins TRBV6-1 and TRBJ1-5; no reliable D call. Trimming pared 2 bases from V and 3 bases from J, leaving 5 bases between. Germline CDR1 reads MNHNS; CDR2 reads SASEGT. The CDR3 is made up of 13 amino acids.

The rearrangement joins TRBV5-1 to TRBJ1-1; 7 bases agree with TRBD1. V dropped 1 base and J dropped 6; count of bases not matched to a gene: 12. CDR3 length equals 16 residues. The germline V gene has CDR1 SGHRS and CDR2 YFSETQ. The CDR3 DNA sequence: TGCGCCAGCAGCTTGAGGAGGGGGCAAGATAACCCTGAAGCTTTCTTT. The encoded protein is CASSLRRGQDNPEAFF.

This rearrangement joins TRBV9 to TRBJ2-5; 7 bases match TRBD2. CDR1 and CDR2 from the germline V gene are SGDLS and YYNGEE. V was clipped by 4 bases and J by 5 bases; unmatched bases: 11. The CDR3 is 15 residues long. This chain's CDR3 is CASSQLAQNLETQYF. The CDR3 nucleotides are TGTGCCAGCAGCCAACTAGCGCAAAATTTGGAGACCCAGTACTTC.

The J gene is TRBJ2-7, the V gene TRBV5-6, with D possibly matching TRBD2 (6 bases). The CDR3 totals 17 residues. V lost 0 bases, J lost 0 bases, and 16 bases lay in between. CDR1 is SGHDT and CDR2 is YYEEEE in the germline V gene. CDR3 region: CASSLGIGRGSSYEQYF. The CDR3 DNA sequence: TGTGCCAGCAGCTTGGGGATCGGGAGAGGAAGCTCCTACGAGCAGTACTTC.

The J gene is TRBJ2-3, the V gene TRBV6-5; possibly TRBD1 for D (5 bases). V lost 6 bases, J lost 4 bases, and 11 bases lay in between. This CDR3 is built from 13 residues. Germline assignment: CDR1 MNHEY and CDR2 SVGAGI. The CDR3, as DNA: TGTGCCAGCAGCCTTTCCAGGGCAGATACGCAGTATTTT. Protein: CASSLSRADTQYF.

This chain joins TRBV6-1 and TRBJ2-2; no definite D call. Trimming took off 6 bases at V and 3 bases at J, with 8 bases between the two ends. Germline CDR1 reads MNHNS; CDR2 reads SASEGT. This CDR3 contains 13 residues. The CDR3 DNA follows: TGTGCCAGCAGCGTGGCCTACACCGGGGAGCTGTTTTTT. It codes for CASSVAYTGELFF.

CDR3 loop: CASSYQGAPPDTQYF. Written as DNA, the CDR3 is TGTGCCAGCAGTTACCAAGGGGCCCCGCCAGATACGCAGTATTTT. This rearrangement joins TRBV6-5 to TRBJ2-3, with D tentatively TRBD1 (5 bases). This CDR3 is 15 amino acids long. With 2 bases removed from V and 4 bases from J, the gap between germline ends came to 13 bases. Germline V lookup: CDR1 MNHEY, CDR2 SVGAGI.

This clone was counted once. The chain combines TRBV11-2 with TRBJ1-3, with D perhaps matching TRBD1 (6 bases). V was pared by 5 bases and J by 0 bases, with 14 bases between. Germline-derived CDR1 and CDR2 are SGHAT and FQNNGV. This CDR3 contains 16 residues. CDR3 DNA: TGTGCCAGCAGCCCGCCAGGGGCCAGCTCTGGAAACACCATATATTTT. Its protein is CASSPPGASSGNTIYF.

The chain joins TRBV5-4 to TRBJ2-6; 7 bases align to TRBD1. CDR3 size: 18 residues. The ends lost 0 bases at V and 0 bases at J; junction bases unmatched: 6. Germline values: CDR1 SGHNT, CDR2 YYREEE (reference sequence). The CDR3: CASSLEGQALSGANVLTF. In nucleotides, the CDR3 is TGTGCCAGCAGCTTGGAAGGACAGGCACTCTCTGGGGCCAACGTCCTGACTTTC.

The rearrangement uses TRBV4-1 and TRBJ2-1; 11 bases are a match to TRBD2. The CDR3 length is 14 residues. The junction had 9 bases not matched to a gene; V was cut back by 8 bases and J by 9 bases. Germline V gene sequence: CDR1 MGHRA, CDR2 YSYEKL. Here the CDR3 DNA reads TGCGCCAGCCGACCACTAGCGGGAGTTCTTGAGCAGTTCTTC. Its translation is CASRPLAGVLEQFF.

This chain connects TRBV18 to TRBJ1-1; D not certain. Germline CDR1 is KGHSH and CDR2 is LQKENI. The CDR3 sequence is 15 residues long. Trimming took 0 bases from V and 0 from J, leaving 8 bases between them. CDR3 sequence reads: CASSPPPGMNTEAFF. CDR3 sequence (DNA): TGTGCCAGCTCACCACCGCCGGGAATGAACACTGAAGCTTTCTTT. The whole variable domain, remainder taken from reference TRBV18 and TRBJ1-1, is NAGVMQNPRHLVRRRGQEARLRCSPMKGHSHVYWYRQLPEEGLKFMVYLQKENIIDESGMPKERFSAEFPKEGPSILRIQQVVRGDSAAYFCASSPPPGMNTEAFFGQGTRLTVV.

This clone has a single count. The chain uses TRBV28 and TRBJ1-5, with TRBD1 matching 7 bases. The CDR3 contains 15 residues. Germline assignment: CDR1 MDHEN and CDR2 SYDVKM. Trimming took 10 bases from V and 0 from J; bases not matched to a gene: 9. The CDR3 reads CATRTGPYSNQPQHF. For the CDR3, the DNA is TGTGCCACGCGGACAGGCCCTTATAGCAATCAGCCCCAGCATTTT.

In this sample, this clone turned up once. This chain joins TRBV12-5 and TRBJ2-2; no definite D call. The CDR3 runs to 15 residues. Trimming cost V 2 bases and J 6 bases, with 13 bases left between them. Germline CDR1 reads LGHNT; CDR2 reads FRNRAP. The CDR3 loop reads CASGLLPGFPGELFF. The CDR3 region has the DNA TGTGCTAGTGGTTTGCTACCAGGATTCCCCGGGGAGCTGTTTTTT.

This clone was recorded once. CDR3 protein: CASTPRGSYEQYF. The CDR3 region has the DNA TGTGCCAGCACCCCCAGGGGATCCTACGAGCAGTACTTC. The genes are TRBV6-5 and TRBJ2-7, with D possibly matching TRBD1 (6 bases). The CDR3 totals 13 residues. Trimming took off 7 bases at V and 1 base at J, with 11 bases between the two ends. CDR1 is MNHEY, CDR2 SVGAGI, per germline.

The V gene is TRBV10-3, the J gene TRBJ2-7; D is possibly TRBD2 (6 bases). CDR1 is ENHRY and CDR2 is SYGVKD in the germline V gene. CDR3 length: 13 residues. V was pared by 10 bases and J by 5 bases, with 18 bases between. Here the CDR3 DNA reads TGTGCCACCCTTGGTGGGAGGCTCAACGAGCAGTACTTC. This encodes CATLGGRLNEQYF.

This rearrangement joins TRBV5-5 to TRBJ2-7; D is undetermined. The V end lost 1 base, the J end lost 1 base, and 3 bases lay between the germline ends. Germline V gene data show CDR1 as SGHKS and CDR2 as YYEKEE (reference sequence). The CDR3 length is 12 residues. DNA of the CDR3: TGTGCCAGCAGCTTGCCTTCCTACGAGCAGTACTTC. Protein sequence: CASSLPSYEQYF. The full variable domain, completed using reference TRBV5-5 and TRBJ2-7, is DAGVTQSPTHLIKTRGQQVTLRCSPISGHKSVSWYQQVLGQGPQFIFQYYEKEERGRGNFPDRFSARQFPNYSSELNVNALLLGDSALYLCASSLPSYEQYFGPGTRLTVT.

This chain connects TRBV7-9 to TRBJ1-4, with TRBD1 identical over 9 bases. The CDR3 totals 19 residues. V shed 1 base and J 7 bases; nucleotides not matched to a gene: 16. Looked up from germline, CDR1 is SEHNR and CDR2 is FQNEAQ (reference sequence). The DNA for the CDR3 is TGTGCCAGCAGCTTAGAAGGACAGGGGTATGTTTCCGTTAGTGAAAAACTGTTTTTT. Amino acid sequence: CASSLEGQGYVSVSEKLFF.

This clone was detected only once. The genes are TRBV29-1 and TRBJ1-2; D unclear. The CDR3 contains 13 residues. Germline values: CDR1 SQVTM, CDR2 ANQGSEA. V lost 2 bases and J lost 6, with 13 bases in between. The chain's CDR3 is CSVEKEGSHGYTF. The CDR3 DNA sequence: TGCAGCGTTGAAAAAGAAGGGAGTCATGGCTACACCTTC.

This clone was picked up a small number of times. The chain employs TRBV29-1 and TRBJ1-1; TRBD1 matches 7 bases. From germline, CDR1 is SQVTM and CDR2 ANQGSEA. The CDR3 has 12 residues. V gave up 4 bases and J gave up 6 bases; unmatched junction bases: 5. The CDR3 sequence: CSVGDRDSEAFF. The CDR3 DNA is TGCAGCGTTGGTGACAGGGACTCTGAAGCTTTCTTT.